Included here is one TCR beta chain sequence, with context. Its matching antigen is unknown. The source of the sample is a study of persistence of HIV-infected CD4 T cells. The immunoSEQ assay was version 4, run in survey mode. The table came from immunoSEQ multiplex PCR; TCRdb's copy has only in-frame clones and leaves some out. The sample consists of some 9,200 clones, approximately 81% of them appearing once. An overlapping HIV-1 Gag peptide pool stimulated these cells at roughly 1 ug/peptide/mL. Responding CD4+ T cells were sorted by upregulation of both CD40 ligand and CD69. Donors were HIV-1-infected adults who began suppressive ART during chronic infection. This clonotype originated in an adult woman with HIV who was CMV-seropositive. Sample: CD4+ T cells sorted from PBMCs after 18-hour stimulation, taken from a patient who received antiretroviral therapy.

CDR3 loop: CASSRSGTHKETQYF. The CDR3 coding sequence is TGTGCCAGCTCACGGTCAGGGACACACAAAGAGACCCAGTACTTC. The chain couples TRBV18 to TRBJ2-5; perhaps TRBD1 as D (6 bases). Trimming took off 4 bases at V and 3 bases at J, with 15 bases between the two ends. This CDR3 comprises 15 residues. Germline assignment: CDR1 KGHSH and CDR2 LQKENI.